These 26 T cell receptor beta chains share one sample of origin, sequenced in a study of cytomegalovirus exposure and HLA in healthy donors (TCRdb year 2017). The method was the immunoSEQ multiplex PCR assay. For the multiplex PCR, a mixture combining 60 forward primers for TCR Vbeta segments and 13 reverse primers for TCR Jbeta segments was used. Sourced from immuneACCESS, this table was stored by TCRdb with only in-frame sequences that have V and J called. A share of the clones is absent; for the studies checked, an unresolved V gene accounts for under half, and the remainder has no known explanation. The sample has around 100,000 clones on record, roughly 84% of them singletons. About 1.1% of the sample is held by the ten biggest clonotypes. The specimen sequenced was PBMCs. These TCRs come from a woman younger than 35 in good health and CMV-seronegative.

The V and J genes are TRBV5-4 and TRBJ2-7; D is possibly TRBD1 (6 bases). The CDR3 is 13 amino acids. The V and J ends lost 2 bases and 1 base respectively, with 7 bases between them. Germline V gene lookup returns CDR1 SGHNT and CDR2 YYREEE (reference sequence). CDR3 nucleotide sequence: TGTGCCAGCAGCTTCGACAGGTCCTACGAGCAGTACTTC. It specifies CASSFDRSYEQYF.

The chain combines TRBV19 with TRBJ1-5, with no clear D. The CDR3 spans 13 residues. CDR1 is LNHDA and CDR2 is SQIVND in the germline V gene (reference sequence). The V gene lost 7 bases and the J gene lost 6 bases, with 13 bases spanning the gap. The CDR3 bases are TGTGCCAGTAATTTCGCTCCCGGTCAGCCCCAGCATTTT. As protein: CASNFAPGQPQHF.

V is TRBV27 and J is TRBJ2-6; 10 nucleotides agree with TRBD1. This CDR3 is built from 17 residues. J gave up 3 bases and V 6 bases, and 8 bases lay outside the gene matches. Germline CDR1 and CDR2: MNHEY and SMNVEV (reference sequence). CDR3 in amino acids: CASRPPGQGFGANVLTF. CDR3 DNA sequence: TGTGCCAGCAGACCTCCGGGACAGGGGTTTGGGGCCAACGTCCTGACTTTC. The full variable domain, rest sourced from reference TRBV27 and TRBJ2-6, is EAQVTQNPRYLITVTGKKLTVTCSQNMNHEYMSWYRQDPGLGLRQIYYSMNVEVTDKGDVPEGYKVSRKEKRNFPLILESPSPNQTSLYFCASRPPGQGFGANVLTFGAGSRLTVL.

V usage is TRBV6-4 and J usage is TRBJ2-7, with 12 nucleotides matching TRBD1. With V trimmed by 4 bases and J by 4 bases, 5 bases remained unmatched. The CDR3 covers 15 residues. The germline V gene encodes CDR1 MRHNA and CDR2 SNTAGT. CDR3 in DNA: TGTGCCAGCAGTGTTGGGACAGGGGGCGAGTACGAGCAGTACTTC. It encodes CASSVGTGGEYEQYF.

This clone was counted a single time. The chain is built from TRBV7-9 and TRBJ1-6, with 8 nucleotides matching TRBD1. V trimming: 1 base; J trimming: 7 bases; junction bases outside the gene matches: 3. CDR1 is SEHNR and CDR2 is FQNEAQ in the germline V gene (reference sequence). The length of the CDR3 is 15 residues. The CDR3 loop is CASSLGTGRNSPLHF. The CDR3 DNA reads as TGTGCCAGCAGCTTAGGGACAGGGAGAAATTCACCCCTCCACTTT.

The chain carries TRBV30 and TRBJ2-7; 7 nucleotides agree with TRBD1. CDR1 GTSNPN and CDR2 SVGIG come from the germline V gene (reference sequence). The V and J ends lost 2 bases and 2 bases, in that order; junction bases with no gene match: 12. The CDR3 spans 16 residues. The CDR3 DNA reads as TGTGCCTGGAGTTTTGCACAGGGGCTCAACCCCTACGAGCAGTACTTC. It is translated as CAWSFAQGLNPYEQYF.

The chain is built from TRBV7-2 and TRBJ2-3; 9 nucleotides line up with TRBD1. The CDR3 spans 16 residues. The V gene end was trimmed by 2 bases and the J gene end by 2 bases; junction bases not matched to a gene: 5. Germline values: CDR1 SGHTA, CDR2 FQGNSA. The CDR3 bases are TGTGCCAGCAGCTTAAGGCGGACAGGGGACACAGATACGCAGTATTTT. Amino acids: CASSLRRTGDTDTQYF.

The V gene is TRBV5-1, the J gene TRBJ2-5, with 9 bases aligning to TRBD2. V lost 0 bases to trimming and J lost 5 bases; unmatched junction nucleotides: 5. Per germline, CDR1 SGHRS and CDR2 YFSETQ. The CDR3 spans 15 residues. CDR3 nucleotide sequence: TGCGCCAGCAGCTTGGTTAGCGGGAGTCGGGAGACCCAGTACTTC. Residues: CASSLVSGSRETQYF.

The gene calls are TRBV6-5 and TRBJ2-5, with no clear D. CDR3 length: 12 residues. V gave up 6 bases and J gave up 0 bases, with 5 bases separating them. Germline V CDR1 and CDR2: MNHEY, SVGAGI. As DNA, the CDR3 is TGTGCCAGCAGCTCTAACCAAGAGACCCAGTACTTC. Its protein product is CASSSNQETQYF.

This clone has just a few counts. The V and J genes are TRBV7-3 and TRBJ1-1, with D maybe TRBD1 (5 bases). V was shortened by 2 bases and J by 4 bases, with 14 bases between the two germline ends. The CDR3 consists of 15 residues. Germline assignment: CDR1 SGHTA and CDR2 FQGTGA. As DNA, the CDR3 is TGTGCCAGCAGCTTAGTCCTAAATAGGGGCACTGAAGCTTTCTTT. Encoded protein: CASSLVLNRGTEAFF.

The gene calls are TRBV5-1 and TRBJ1-1; possibly TRBD1 for D (5 bases). Germline CDR1 is SGHRS and CDR2 is YFSETQ. Trimming shortened V by 1 base and J by 4 bases, and 11 bases separated the two germline ends. The CDR3 is 14 amino acids. The CDR3 reads CASSLTGASTEAFF. CDR3 bases: TGCGCCAGCAGCTTGACAGGAGCGAGCACTGAAGCTTTCTTT.

The V gene is TRBV5-1, the J gene TRBJ2-7; D is unclear. The CDR3 is 13 residues long. V lost 2 bases to trimming and J lost 3 bases, with 9 bases between them. Germline V gene sequence: CDR1 SGHRS, CDR2 YFSETQ. The CDR3 sequence is CASSFGINYEQYF. In DNA, the CDR3 is TGCGCCAGCAGCTTTGGCATAAACTACGAGCAGTACTTC.

The chain carries TRBV27 and TRBJ2-1; 7 nucleotides agree with TRBD2. The CDR3 has 18 residues. With V trimmed by 1 base and J by 0 bases, 9 bases remained unmatched. The germline V gene has CDR1 MNHEY and CDR2 SMNVEV (reference sequence). The CDR3 protein is CASSLFGRAQFSYNEQFF. CDR3 sequence (DNA): TGTGCCAGCAGTTTATTTGGGAGGGCCCAATTCTCCTACAATGAGCAGTTCTTC.

The chain employs TRBV30 and TRBJ1-1; 7 bases are shared with TRBD1. CDR1 is GTSNPN and CDR2 is SVGIG in the germline V gene (reference sequence). V was clipped by 3 bases and J by 0 bases; unmatched bases: 13. CDR3 length equals 17 residues. CDR3 in DNA: TGTGCCTGGAGCAGGGGGTGGCATGACAGGTTGAACACTGAAGCTTTCTTT. Amino acids: CAWSRGWHDRLNTEAFF.

Turning to this clone: A junction end diverges from the germline sequence, so it may reflect a read error. The chain employs TRBV28 and TRBJ1-1; no firm D call. Germline-derived CDR1 and CDR2 are MDHEN and SYDVKM. This CDR3 region has 15 residues. CDR3 amino acids: CAGSPRSGFSTEAFF. In DNA, the CDR3 is TGTGCCGGCAGTCCGAGGAGCGGGTTTAGCACTGAAGCTTTCTTT.

The chain couples TRBV19 to TRBJ2-1; maybe TRBD2 (5 bases). CDR3 length: 14 amino acids. In germline, CDR1 is LNHDA, CDR2 SQIVND (reference sequence). V lost 8 bases to trimming and J lost 7 bases, with 18 bases between them. The CDR3 nucleotides read TGTGCCAGTCAGTCGAGGGTTTTGGCAAATGAGCAGTTCTTC. It is translated as CASQSRVLANEQFF. The whole variable domain, remainder taken from reference TRBV19 and TRBJ2-1, is DGGITQSPKYLFRKEGQNVTLSCEQNLNHDAMYWYRQDPGQGLRLIYYSQIVNDFQKGDIAEGYSVSREKKESFPLTVTSAQKNPTAFYLCASQSRVLANEQFFGPGTRLTVL.

J is TRBJ2-7 and V is TRBV30; a possible D gene is TRBD1 (5 bases). V shed 2 bases and J shed 4 bases, with 12 bases lying between them. Germline CDR1 and CDR2: GTSNPN and SVGIG (reference sequence). The CDR3 is 13 residues long. The CDR3 protein is CAWSRQSLYEQYF. The CDR3 DNA follows: TGTGCCTGGAGTCGACAGTCTTTATACGAGCAGTACTTC.

The chain couples TRBV28 to TRBJ1-1, with TRBD1 matching 7 bases. Trimming cost V 7 bases and J 9 bases; bases outside gene matches: 5. There are 11 residues in the CDR3. Germline CDR1 reads MDHEN; CDR2 reads SYDVKM. Written as DNA, the CDR3 is TGTGCCAGCACCGTGACAGGGCAAGCTTTCTTT. It codes for CASTVTGQAFF.

This clone is a singleton in its sample. This chain connects TRBV9 to TRBJ2-5; the D gene is possibly TRBD1 (5 bases). CDR3 length equals 14 residues. The germline gives CDR1 SGDLS, CDR2 YYNGEE. The V end was cut by 0 bases, the J end by 5 bases, with 11 bases between. The CDR3 DNA reads TGTGCCAGCAGCGTAGATAGGGGTGTGGAGACCCAGTACTTC. Translation gives CASSVDRGVETQYF.

This rearrangement joins TRBV10-3 to TRBJ2-3; 9 bases align to TRBD2. The CDR3 length is 15 residues. Germline values: CDR1 ENHRY, CDR2 SYGVKD. The trim removed 5 bases at V and 11 bases at J, leaving 14 bases unmatched. DNA of the CDR3: TGTGCCATCAGTCCGGGACTAGCTAATCCCGATGAGCAGTATTTT. Translation gives CAISPGLANPDEQYF.

Points on this clone: One end of the junction varies from germline; a read error may be responsible. The V and J genes are TRBV2 and TRBJ2-1; weak D call: TRBD1 (6 bases). The V gene's germline CDR1 is SNHLY and CDR2 FYNNEI. The CDR3 is made up of 14 amino acids. For the CDR3, the DNA is TGTGCCAGCAGTGGGGGGCGGACCTACGATGAGCAGTTCTTC. Translated, it gives CASSGGRTYDEQFF.

This clone was found once. The V and J genes are TRBV28 and TRBJ2-5, with 8 bases lining up with TRBD1. Germline assignment: CDR1 MDHEN and CDR2 SYDVKM. The junction had 6 bases not matched to a gene; V was cut back by 6 bases and J by 3 bases. The CDR3 consists of 14 residues. CDR3 nucleotides: TGTGCCAGCAGGATGACAGGGGTCGAAGAGACCCAGTACTTC. Amino acids: CASRMTGVEETQYF.

The V call is TRBV7-3, the J call TRBJ2-1, with a possible D match to TRBD2 (5 bases). Deletions cut 5 bases from V and 4 bases from J, with 12 bases between. This CDR3 has 14 residues. The germline V gene has CDR1 SGHTA and CDR2 FQGTGA. DNA of the CDR3: TGTGCCAGCAGCCACGTTGGGAGATACAATGAGCAGTTCTTC. It yields the protein CASSHVGRYNEQFF.

V gene TRBV28 combines with J gene TRBJ2-1, with TRBD2 matching 11 bases. Germline V gene data show CDR1 as MDHEN and CDR2 as SYDVKM. Losses at the gene ends were 3 bases for V and 8 bases for J; bases not matched to a gene: 12. The CDR3 totals 17 residues. The CDR3, as DNA: TGTGCCAGCAGTTTCCACCTGACTAGCGGGAAATATTATGAGCAGTTCTTC. Residues: CASSFHLTSGKYYEQFF.

The V and J genes are TRBV7-9 and TRBJ1-5, with 10 bases fitting TRBD1. V dropped 3 bases and J dropped 6; count of bases not matched to a gene: 5. The CDR3 length is 15 residues. Germline values: CDR1 SEHNR, CDR2 FQNEAQ (reference sequence). DNA for the CDR3: TGTGCCAGCAGCTTTGGACAGGGGGGACGTCAGCCCCAGCATTTT. This encodes CASSFGQGGRQPQHF.

The chain uses TRBV5-5 and TRBJ1-6; 11 nucleotides agree with TRBD1. V trimming: 4 bases; J trimming: 10 bases; junction bases outside the gene matches: 10. CDR3 size: 16 residues. CDR1 is SGHKS and CDR2 is YYEKEE in the germline V gene (reference sequence). CDR3: CASSPSGTGGRSPLHF. The CDR3 region has the DNA TGTGCCAGCAGCCCTTCCGGGACAGGGGGACGGTCACCCCTCCACTTT. Full variable domain (outside the CDR3, taken from reference TRBV5-5 and TRBJ1-6): DAGVTQSPTHLIKTRGQQVTLRCSPISGHKSVSWYQQVLGQGPQFIFQYYEKEERGRGNFPDRFSARQFPNYSSELNVNALLLGDSALYLCASSPSGTGGRSPLHFGNGTRLTVT.